The TCR beta chain under discussion was sequenced for a study of cytomegalovirus exposure and HLA in healthy donors. In germline, CDR1 is SSHAT, CDR2 FNYEAQ (reference sequence). The length of the CDR3 is 17 residues. The study ran its PCR with 60 Vbeta and 13 Jbeta primers. Data came from immunoSEQ multiplex PCR; TCRdb stores just in-frame clones and leaves some out. The repertoire holds about 120,000 clones, roughly 70% seen once, with approximately 3.8% in the top ten. Points on this clone: One end of the junction is discordant with germline, which a read error may explain.

This TCR was sampled from a middle-aged man in good health and CMV-seropositive. V gene TRBV7-7 combines with J gene TRBJ2-1; 9 bases are a match to TRBD2. Sequenced material: PBMCs. CDR3 sequence (DNA): TGTGCTAGCAGCCCATTCCTAGCGACTAGCGGAATCAATGAGCAGTTCTTC. The encoded protein is CASSPFLATSGINEQFF.